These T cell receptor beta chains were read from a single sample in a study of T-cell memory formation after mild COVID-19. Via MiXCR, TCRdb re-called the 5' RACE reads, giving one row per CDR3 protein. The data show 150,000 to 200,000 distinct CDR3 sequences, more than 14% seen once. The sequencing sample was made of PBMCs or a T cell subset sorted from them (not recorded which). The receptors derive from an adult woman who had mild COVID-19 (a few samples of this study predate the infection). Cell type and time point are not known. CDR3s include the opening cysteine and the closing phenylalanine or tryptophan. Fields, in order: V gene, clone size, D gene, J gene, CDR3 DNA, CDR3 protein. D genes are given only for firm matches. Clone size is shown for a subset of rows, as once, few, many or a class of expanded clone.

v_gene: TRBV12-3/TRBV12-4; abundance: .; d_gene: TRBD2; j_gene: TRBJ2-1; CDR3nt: TGTGCCAGCAGTTTACCACGCGGGACTAGCTCCTACAATGAGCAGTTCTTC; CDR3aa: CASSLPRGTSSYNEQFF
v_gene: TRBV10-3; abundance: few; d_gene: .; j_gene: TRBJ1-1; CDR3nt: TGTGCCATCAGTGAGGAACTAAGGGGGACTGAAGCTTTCTTT; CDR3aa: CAISEELRGTEAFF
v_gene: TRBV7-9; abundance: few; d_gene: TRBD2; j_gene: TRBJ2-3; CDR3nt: TGTGCCAGCAGCAGAGCCGGGACTAGCGGGAGCACAGATACGCAGTATTTT; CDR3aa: CASSRAGTSGSTDTQYF
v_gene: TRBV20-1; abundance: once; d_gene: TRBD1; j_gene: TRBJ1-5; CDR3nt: TGCAGTGCTACCAAGACAGGGGAGAATCAGCCCCAGCATTTT; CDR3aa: CSATKTGENQPQHF
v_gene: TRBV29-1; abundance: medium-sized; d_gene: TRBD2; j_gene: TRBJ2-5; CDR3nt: TGCAGCGTTGAGCCTATGACTAGCGGGGGGGCCTACGGGCAAGAGACCCAGTACTTC; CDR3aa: CSVEPMTSGGAYGQETQYF
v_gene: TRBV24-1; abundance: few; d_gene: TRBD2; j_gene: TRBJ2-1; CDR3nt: TGTGCCACCAGTGATTCCTCTGTGCGGGAGGGCCAATACAATGAGCAGTTCTTC; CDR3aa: CATSDSSVREGQYNEQFF
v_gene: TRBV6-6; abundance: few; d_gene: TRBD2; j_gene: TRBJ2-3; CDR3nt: TGTGCCAGCAGTCCCGGGACTAGCGGGGGTACGCAGTATTTT; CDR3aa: CASSPGTSGGTQYF
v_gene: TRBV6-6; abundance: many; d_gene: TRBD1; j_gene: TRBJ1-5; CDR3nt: TGTGCCAGCAGACAGACAGGGGGAAGCAATCAGCCCCAGCATTTT; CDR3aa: CASRQTGGSNQPQHF
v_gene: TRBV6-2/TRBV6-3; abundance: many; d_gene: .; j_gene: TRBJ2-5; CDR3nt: TGTGCCAGCAGCTACCGAGTTCAGGGGAAAGAGACCCAGTACTTC; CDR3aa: CASSYRVQGKETQYF
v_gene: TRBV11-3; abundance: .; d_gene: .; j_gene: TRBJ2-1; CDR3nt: TGTGCCAGCAGCTCCAGAGGGGTGACAGACTACAATGAGCAGTTCTTC; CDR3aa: CASSSRGVTDYNEQFF
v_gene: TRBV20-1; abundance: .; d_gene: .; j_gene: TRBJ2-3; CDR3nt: TGCAGTGCTAGACAGGCAGATACGCAGTATTTT; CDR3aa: CSARQADTQYF
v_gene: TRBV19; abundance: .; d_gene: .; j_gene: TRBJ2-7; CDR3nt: TGTGCCACCTCAATCCCGCTAGGAGAGCAGTACTTC; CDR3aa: CATSIPLGEQYF
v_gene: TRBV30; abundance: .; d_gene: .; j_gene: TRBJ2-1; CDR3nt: TGTGCCTCCGCAAGAGAGGGCCGAGAGGATGAGCAGTTCTTC; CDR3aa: CASAREGREDEQFF
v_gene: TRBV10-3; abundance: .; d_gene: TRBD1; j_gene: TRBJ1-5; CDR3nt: TGTGCCATCAGTGAGGACAGGGATCAGCCCCAGCATTTT; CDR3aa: CAISEDRDQPQHF
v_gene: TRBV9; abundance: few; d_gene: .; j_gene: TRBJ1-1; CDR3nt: TGTGCCAGCAGCGTAGGGCAGGCCAACACTGAAGCTTTCTTT; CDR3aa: CASSVGQANTEAFF
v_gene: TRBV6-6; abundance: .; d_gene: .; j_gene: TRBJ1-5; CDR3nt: TGTGCCAGCATGGAGCACGGCAATCAGCCCCAGCATTTT; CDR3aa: CASMEHGNQPQHF
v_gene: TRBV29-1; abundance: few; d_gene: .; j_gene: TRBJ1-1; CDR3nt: TGCAGCGTTGAAGTTATGGGGCCTGGAATTGAAGCTTTCTTT; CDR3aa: CSVEVMGPGIEAFF
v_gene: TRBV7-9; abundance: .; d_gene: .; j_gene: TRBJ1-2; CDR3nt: TGTGCCAGCAGCCATGGGGCCGCCTATGGCTACACCTTC; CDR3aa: CASSHGAAYGYTF
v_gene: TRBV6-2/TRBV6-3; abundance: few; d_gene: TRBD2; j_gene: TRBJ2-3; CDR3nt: TGTGCCAGCAAGGCTAGCGGGGGCACAGATACGCAGTATTTT; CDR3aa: CASKASGGTDTQYF
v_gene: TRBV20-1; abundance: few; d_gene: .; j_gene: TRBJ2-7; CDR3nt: TGCAGTGCTAGACGCTCCTTGGAGCAGTACTTC; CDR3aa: CSARRSLEQYF
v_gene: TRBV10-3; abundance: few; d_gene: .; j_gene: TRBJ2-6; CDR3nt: TGTGCCATCACTCCGACTGAGTCTGGGGCCAACGTCCTGACTTTC; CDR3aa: CAITPTESGANVLTF
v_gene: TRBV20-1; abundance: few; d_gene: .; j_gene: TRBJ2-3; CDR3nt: TGCAGTGCTGCTCAGCCAGATACGCAGTATTTT; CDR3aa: CSAAQPDTQYF
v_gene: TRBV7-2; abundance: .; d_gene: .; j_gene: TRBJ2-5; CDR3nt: TGTGCCAGCAGCTTCTCCGGGACCTTGATCGAGACCCAGTACTTC; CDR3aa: CASSFSGTLIETQYF
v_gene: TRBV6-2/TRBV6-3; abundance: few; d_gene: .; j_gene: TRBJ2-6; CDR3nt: TGTGCCAGCAGTTATAGTTCGCGGGTGGTTTTTTCTGGGGCCAACGTCCTGACTTTC; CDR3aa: CASSYSSRVVFSGANVLTF